One T cell receptor beta chain is described in this entry. What it recognizes is unknown. Germline values: CDR1 MNHEY, CDR2 SVGAGI. This CDR3 spans 13 amino acids. V was pared by 7 bases and J by 7 bases, with 13 bases between. This related bone marrow graft donor gave peripheral blood on the day of marrow donation. The data were produced by immunoSEQ multiplex PCR, yet TCRdb's version contains in-frame clones alone and is incomplete. The table includes 25,000 to 35,000 clones, about nine tenths detected once. This entry is derived from a study of T cells after posttransplantation cyclophosphamide. Study-level points and caveats: TRB clonality was highly associated with recipient CMV seropositivity and reactivation. TRB overlap between skin or GI tissue T cells and blood was limited. Donor CD8+ memory clones often dominated recipient blood repertoires at later times.

Specimen: PBMCs. The sequence came from a man in his fifties. This chain connects TRBV6-5 to TRBJ1-4; D might be TRBD1 (5 bases). The CDR3 region is CASTSLGGEKLFF. CDR3 DNA sequence: TGTGCCAGCACCTCTTTGGGGGGTGAAAAACTGTTTTTT.